Below, one TCR beta chain is given with its context. Its antigen is undetermined. Sequencing in the ViraFEST assay came after antigen-specific CD4+ T cells had been expanded with viral peptide pools, which were used to stimulate PBMC. Isolating CD4+ T cells followed about 11 days of culture. Vaccine recipients lacked prior SARS-CoV-2 infection and had negative nucleocapsid antibodies. Culturing of a few million PBMC per well took place with about 9.4 IU/ml IL-2 and 9.5 to 10 ug/ml peptides. Half-medium replacement with IL-2 medium occurred on days 3 and 7. Produced via immunoSEQ multiplex PCR; TCRdb's table is partial and in-frame only. The data hold around 71,000 clones, with approximately 70% observed a single time. The CDR3 loop spans 16 amino acids. The germline gives CDR1 LNHDA, CDR2 SQIVND (reference sequence). The germline V and J ends were trimmed by 7 bases and 7 bases, with 25 bases remaining between them.

This sample was taken from a study of vaccination effects on CD4 cells after COVID-19. Whole-study results and caveats: Marked clonal contraction was seen in infection- and vaccine-induced clones late after vaccination.

The chain carries TRBV19 and TRBJ1-1, with TRBD1 as a possible D gene (6 bases). The sequence derives from a human donor who received a COVID-19 vaccine. The sample in question was CD4+ T cells from PBMCs cultured with HCoV-OC43 spike peptides, obtained before COVID-19 vaccination. Sample subset: HCoV-OC43 spike overlapping peptide pool stimulation. CDR3 loop: CASITQGRGLPVEAFF. The DNA of the CDR3 is TGTGCCAGTATAACCCAAGGCAGGGGCCTACCGGTTGAAGCTTTCTTT.